This entry features one TCR beta chain sequence. Its antigen is undetermined. These data originate in a study of blood T cells in healthy people across ages. Points from the study as a whole: Per million T cells, TCR beta diversity dropped roughly linearly as age increased. Diversity estimated from one million T cells was considered an underestimate. There were more naive CD4+ cells and higher diversity in long-lived donors than in aged donors.

Through a sample-barcoded 5' primer and a J-beta primer mix, a second PCR was run for 7 to 11 cycles. TCRdb fed the 5' RACE reads into MiXCR, producing one record per CDR3 protein. This sample yields hundreds of thousands of distinct CDR3 sequences, of which roughly 52% are seen a single time; around an eighth belongs to the top ten. This CDR3 is built from 17 residues. CDR1 is LGHNA and CDR2 is YSLEER in the germline V gene. V was clipped by 0 bases and J by 10 bases, with 19 bases between them. This clonotype was sampled from a man between 25 and 39 years old in good health. The chain joins TRBV4-3 to TRBJ1-6, with D possibly being TRBD1 (5 bases). The sample comprised blood. The CDR3 loop is CASSQDFRAGANSPLHF. CDR3 DNA: TGCGCCAGCAGCCAAGATTTCAGGGCTGGCGCGAACTCACCCCTCCACTTT.